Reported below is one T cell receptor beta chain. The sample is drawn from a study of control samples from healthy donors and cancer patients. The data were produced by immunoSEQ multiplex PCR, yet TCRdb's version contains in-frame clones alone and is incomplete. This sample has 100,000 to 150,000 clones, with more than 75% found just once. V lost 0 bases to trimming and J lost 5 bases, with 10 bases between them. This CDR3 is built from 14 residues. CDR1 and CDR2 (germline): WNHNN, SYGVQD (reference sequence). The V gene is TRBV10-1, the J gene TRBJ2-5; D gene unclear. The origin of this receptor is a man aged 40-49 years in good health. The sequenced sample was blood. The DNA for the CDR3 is TGCGCCAGCAGTGAGTCGATGGGTCGTGAGACCCAGTACTTC. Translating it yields CASSESMGRETQYF.